The T cell receptor (beta chain) under discussion was sequenced for a study of cytomegalovirus exposure and HLA in healthy donors. Overall study: Sequencing of 180 million or so T cells in an earlier analysis found more than 100 million unique TCR beta sequences.

A multiplex PCR was run with 60 Vbeta primers and 13 Jbeta primers. Assay: immunoSEQ multiplex PCR; the TCRdb copy retains only in-frame clones and omits some. The repertoire holds 200,000 or so clones, 75% to 85% seen once, with just over 2% in the top ten. This CDR3 is built from 15 residues. The V gene's germline CDR1 is MNHNS and CDR2 SASEGT. This sequence originates from a woman younger than 30 in good health and CMV-seropositive. This chain connects TRBV6-1 to TRBJ2-5; a possible D gene is TRBD2 (6 bases). The end of the DNA aligns better with TRBJ2-7, so the J call may be wrong. Sequenced: PBMCs. CDR3 region: CASSSGGEPAYEQYF. CDR3 coding DNA: TGTGCCAGCTCTTCCGGGGGAGAACCCGCCTACGAGCAGTACTTC.